This T cell receptor (beta chain) came from a study of blood T cell repertoires in COVID-19. Study-wide background: Acute-phase and convalescent COVID-19 samples originated in the United States, Italy and Spain. PBMCs, B-cell-depleted T cells, or T cells provided the cDNA or gDNA that made up the material.

How the authors handled the data: Reference gene primer amplification gave nucleated cell count estimates. Only in-frame clones appear in the TCRdb table, and some are missing; sequencing was by immunoSEQ multiplex PCR. From that table come the V and J calls and clone size; the DNA was used to work out D and trimming. The sample yields roughly 43,000 clones, more than 70% seen once. This clone was found once. The specimen sequenced was peripheral blood. The TCR originated in a woman in her sixties or seventies with acute or convalescent COVID-19.

CDR3 residues: CASSVDEGLQETQYF. The CDR3 bases are TGTGCCAGCAGCGTAGACGAGGGACTCCAAGAGACCCAGTACTTC. The chain carries TRBV9 and TRBJ2-5; the D gene is possibly TRBD2 (6 bases). Germline V gene lookup returns CDR1 SGDLS and CDR2 YYNGEE. The length of the CDR3 is 15 residues. V lost 0 bases and J lost 1, with 10 bases in between.